This T cell receptor (beta chain) comes out of a study of cytomegalovirus exposure and HLA in healthy donors. Study conclusions and caveats: Three CMV-associated chains were confirmed in vitro to be specific for CMV antigens. Previous analysis showed most TCR beta V segments were productive about 90% or about 30% of the time. Equally common other TCR beta chains were less clonally expanded than HLA-associated ones, a later analysis found.

Each donor was healthy, and each was a bone marrow donor. About this clone: Its antigen is not known.

The PCR contained 60 Vbeta and 13 Jbeta primers. Some clones are missing from TCRdb's copy, which holds only in-frame ones; the method was immunoSEQ multiplex PCR. The sample lists 200,000 or so clones; roughly 90% were seen once. This sequence was found in a girl under three years old in good health and CMV-seronegative. The sequencing input was PBMCs.

The CDR3 reads CASSGGGRQETQYF. CDR3 bases: TGTGCCAGCAGCGGAGGGGGTAGGCAAGAGACCCAGTACTTC. The chain uses TRBV9 and TRBJ2-5; tentative D call: TRBD1 (6 bases). The V end was cut by 3 bases, the J end by 2 bases, with 11 bases between. The CDR3 loop spans 14 amino acids. CDR1 and CDR2 (germline): SGDLS, YYNGEE.